A selection of T cell receptor beta chains follows, all from one sample in a study of T-cell reconstitution after alpha-beta-depleted transplantation in children. Each CDR3 protein gets one entry after TCRdb re-called the PCR reads with MiXCR. The profile covers roughly 76,000 distinct CDR3 sequences, with 11% appearing a single time and over 10% taken by the ten largest. The sample consisted of PBMCs, taken before TCRalphabeta/CD19-depleted stem cell transplant. Receptors were obtained from a boy under 18 with acute myeloid leukemia, due to receive a stem cell transplant. The CDR3 runs from the conserved cysteine through the conserved F or W. A D gene is named only where the DNA matches it firmly. Clone size appears in some rows only: once, few, many, or a class for an expanded clone.

V	J	D	size	length	DNA	CDR3
TRBV15	TRBJ2-1	-	-	12	TGTGCCACCAGACTAGACGAGAATGAGCAGTTCTTC	CATRLDENEQFF
TRBV29-1	TRBJ1-1	-	many	16	TGCAGCGTTGAAGATGAACGGTGGAGGGATCTCACTGAAGCTTTCTTT	CSVEDERWRDLTEAFF
TRBV5-6	TRBJ2-5	TRBD2	many	14	TGTGCCAGCAGCTTTCTAGCGGCTCGGGCGGCCCAGTACTTC	CASSFLAARAAQYF
TRBV7-9	TRBJ2-1	-	many	16	TGTGCCAGCAGCTTATTCTCGCTGAGCTCCTACAATGAGCAGTTCTTC	CASSLFSLSSYNEQFF
TRBV6-2/TRBV6-3	TRBJ2-1	TRBD2	many	16	TGTGCCAGCAGTTACGAGACTAGCGGGCGATACAATGAGCAGTTCTTC	CASSYETSGRYNEQFF
TRBV11-2	TRBJ2-5	-	few	14	TGTGCCAGCAGCCCCCCCGGGCTAGCGAAGACCCAGTACTTC	CASSPPGLAKTQYF
TRBV4-1	TRBJ2-2	TRBD1	many	16	TGCGCCAGCAGCCTCCGGGACAGGGGGTCCACCGGGGAGCTGTTTTTT	CASSLRDRGSTGELFF
TRBV12-3/TRBV12-4	TRBJ2-3	-	many	13	TGTGCCAGCAGCCACAAAGTACGGGATACGCAGTATTTT	CASSHKVRDTQYF
TRBV20-1	TRBJ2-1	TRBD2	many	17	TGCAGTGCTAGGGGAAGTGGGCAAGGACTAGTCATCTATGAGCAGTTCTTC	CSARGSGQGLVIYEQFF
TRBV20-1	TRBJ2-5	TRBD2	many	12	TGCAGTGCTACTAGCGGCTGGGAGACCCAGTACTTC	CSATSGWETQYF
TRBV7-2	TRBJ2-7	-	many	11	TGTGCCAGCAGCCCAGGCTACGAGCAGTACTTC	CASSPGYEQYF
TRBV12-3/TRBV12-4	TRBJ2-3	-	many	14	TGTGCCAGCAGTTTGATGCGAGCGACAGATACGCAGTATTTT	CASSLMRATDTQYF
TRBV27	TRBJ2-7	-	few	15	TGTGCCAGCAGTTTATACCTAGGACGGACCTACGAGCAGTACTTC	CASSLYLGRTYEQYF
TRBV7-6	TRBJ2-7	TRBD1	many	15	TGTGCCAGCAGCTTAGCTGGGGACAGATCCTACGAGCAGTACTTC	CASSLAGDRSYEQYF
TRBV15	TRBJ2-3	TRBD2	many	18	TGTGCCACCAGCAGAGATATAAGAAGCGGGATTACCCCTGATACGCAGTATTTT	CATSRDIRSGITPDTQYF
TRBV11-3	TRBJ2-1	-	few	15	TGTGCCAGCAGCTTCGGGAGAAATGTGGACAATGAGCAGTTCTTC	CASSFGRNVDNEQFF
TRBV2	TRBJ2-3	TRBD2	-	14	TGTGCCACGGGAAATGGACTAGCGGGCGATACGCAGTATTTT	CATGNGLAGDTQYF
TRBV5-6	TRBJ2-5	TRBD1	many	15	TGTGCCAGCAGCGGACCGGGACAGGGACAAGAGACCCAGTACTTC	CASSGPGQGQETQYF
TRBV4-1	TRBJ2-7	-	many	14	TGCGCCAGCAGCCAAGACACCTACTCCTACGAGCAGTACTTC	CASSQDTYSYEQYF
TRBV6-1	TRBJ2-5	TRBD2	many	15	TGTGCCAGCTGGACCGGGACTAGTCTGCAAGAGACCCAGTACTTC	CASWTGTSLQETQYF
TRBV20-1	TRBJ2-3	TRBD1	many	14	TGCAGTGCTACCGGGACAGGGACCACAGATACGCAGTATTTT	CSATGTGTTDTQYF
TRBV5-1	TRBJ2-5	-	many	17	TGCGCCAGCAGCTCCCACCCCCTTGAGTACGACCAAGAGACCCAGTACTTC	CASSSHPLEYDQETQYF
TRBV2	TRBJ2-1	TRBD2	-	16	TGTGCCAGCAGTGTGTCAAGCGGGGGAGCCAGTAATGAGCAGTTCTTC	CASSVSSGGASNEQFF
TRBV3-1	TRBJ2-4	TRBD2	-	13	TGTGCCAGCAGCCAATCCGGCTTAGCGGGTCAGTACTTC	CASSQSGLAGQYF
TRBV11-2	TRBJ1-5	-	many	12	TGTGCCAGCAGCTTAGCGGGAAAGCCCCAGCATTTT	CASSLAGKPQHF
TRBV7-9	TRBJ1-4	-	many	16	TGTGCCAGCAGCTTAAACCGGGACATAGCTAATGAAAAACTGTTTTTT	CASSLNRDIANEKLFF
TRBV9	TRBJ2-6	-	large	13	TGTGCCAGCAGCCCTTCTGGGGCCAACGTCCTGACTTTC	CASSPSGANVLTF
TRBV20-1	TRBJ2-3	TRBD1	many	15	TGCAGTGCTAGACCGGGACAGGGGCACACAGATACGCAGTATTTT	CSARPGQGHTDTQYF
TRBV18	TRBJ2-1	-	many	15	TGTGCCAGCTCTCTACAGGGTATTCGATACAATGAGCAGTTCTTC	CASSLQGIRYNEQFF
TRBV12-3/TRBV12-4	TRBJ2-5	-	many	15	TGTGCCAGCAGCAGAAATAACAGGGTGTGGGAGACCCAGTACTTC	CASSRNNRVWETQYF
TRBV12-3/TRBV12-4	TRBJ2-1	-	many	16	TGTGCCAGCAGTTTCCTTAGGCGTACGGACCACAATGAGCAGTTCTTC	CASSFLRRTDHNEQFF
TRBV5-6	TRBJ2-5	-	many	14	TGTGCCAGCAGCTTTCAGGGTGATGGAGAGACCCAGTACTTC	CASSFQGDGETQYF
TRBV29-1	TRBJ2-5	TRBD1	many	13	TGCAGCGTGCTGGGACAGGAACAAGAGACCCAGTACTTC	CSVLGQEQETQYF
TRBV5-1	TRBJ2-2	-	many	16	TGCGCCAGCAGCTTGGGAGCAGGGGGGGACACCGGGGAGCTGTTTTTT	CASSLGAGGDTGELFF
TRBV20-1	TRBJ2-3	TRBD2	many	15	TGCAGTGCTGGGCGACTAGCGGGGAGCACAGATACGCAGTATTTT	CSAGRLAGSTDTQYF
TRBV4-1	TRBJ1-6	TRBD1	many	16	TGCGCCAGCAGCCAAGTGACAGGGGATCGGGGCTCACCCCTCCACTTT	CASSQVTGDRGSPLHF
TRBV4-2	TRBJ2-3	-	many	14	TGTGCCTATCAGGGGGGGGGAGGGGAAGATACGCAGTATTTT	CAYQGGGGEDTQYF